These T cell receptor beta chains were read from a single sample in a study of CD4 T cells in relation to SARS-CoV-2 and coronaviruses. Libraries were prepared by immunoSEQ multiplex PCR; TCRdb keeps only in-frame clonotypes and omits some of them. This table holds about 29,000 clones, about 73% found once. No antigen has been identified for these receptors. Sequenced: CD4+ T cells from PBMCs, cultured in vitro. Receptors were obtained from a human donor in good health. The CDR3 runs from the conserved cysteine through the conserved F or W.

V gene | CDR3 length | CDR3 protein
TRBV5-4 | 15 | CASSLGLVSTDTQYF
TRBV28 | 11 | CATASTYGYTF
TRBV19 | 14 | CASSFGQVQETQYF
TRBV19 | 14 | CASSSTRGNYGYTF
TRBV18 | 14 | CASSLSSSNQPQHF
TRBV5-6 | 12 | CASSSRQGWQFF
TRBV4-3 | 17 | CASSQEVPGGTRETQYF
TRBV6-5 | 13 | CASRMTAVDTQYF
TRBV7-2 | 13 | CASSPGRYYGYTF
TRBV19 | 16 | CASSFTTGKNSSPLHF
TRBV27 | 16 | CASSPGGTTLSYEQYF
TRBV5-1 | 14 | CASSLDLATDTQYF
TRBV7-8 | 11 | CASSLRYEQYF
TRBV14 | 15 | CASSEGRGVPYEQYF
TRBV7-2 | 14 | CASSSRDRAYEQYF
TRBV7-2 | 15 | CASRPELAGGREQYF
TRBV9 | 17 | CASSAGTSGRAYDTQYF
TRBV18 | 16 | CASSPSFADSNTEAFF
TRBV19 | 16 | CASSISQGYSNQPQHF
TRBV19 | 19 | CASSTRGLAGGAESYEQYF
TRBV7-2 | 15 | CASSPGQGANQPQHF
TRBV7-2 | 15 | CASSPETGLGSPLHF
TRBV7-2 | 13 | CASRLAGPETQYF
TRBV14 | 15 | CASGPIRGRNYGYTF
TRBV6-8 | 17 | CASRNPWGGRRQETQYF
TRBV2 | 13 | CASRETGVQPQHF
TRBV19 | 11 | CASSPGHIQYF
TRBV19 | 13 | CASSTRTDNEQFF
TRBV7-8 | 15 | CASATSGGLQETQYF
TRBV30 | 15 | CAWRFWGLSGNTIYF
TRBV3-1/TRBV3-2 | 21 | CASSSQNRMGRPNSGANVLTF
TRBV20-1 | 14 | CSASRWGENQPQHF
TRBV4-1 | 16 | CASSQPPGRSNQPQHF
TRBV18 | 18 | CASSQETGTSSYNSPLHF
TRBV12-3/TRBV12-4 | 12 | CASSWGGGGYTF
TRBV7-2 | 13 | CASSPDRVYEQYF
TRBV23-1 | 18 | CASSHLRLGTNMNTEAFF
TRBV28 | 13 | CASSLWENTEAFF
TRBV28 | 16 | CASSLTAGGSTDTQYF
TRBV11-2 | 12 | CATRGQSYEQYF
TRBV30 | 13 | CAWSRRGDQPQHF
TRBV5-1 | 11 | CASMGNTEAFF
TRBV3-1/TRBV3-2 | 12 | CASSQVTDTQYF
TRBV18 | 14 | CASSPSGTGYGYTF
TRBV19 | 15 | CASSPQPYSNQPQHF
TRBV7-2 | 13 | CASSLARNTEAFF
TRBV7-2 | 15 | CASSITGGAGNTIYF
TRBV24-1 | 16 | CATSEEDRGLGEKLFF
TRBV7-2 | 14 | CASSLVEGSYEQYF
TRBV7-2 | 14 | CASSFRTGGTEAFF
TRBV5-1 | 15 | CASSLLGLAGMEQFF
TRBV5-4 | 15 | CASSLVQQVNTEAFF
TRBV5-1 | 12 | CASSLGDDTQYF
TRBV11-2 | 16 | CASSPRGTSRPGELFF
TRBV6-5 | 14 | CASSLRRQGSEAFF
TRBV18 | 15 | CASSPRDRLSYEQYF
TRBV5-6 | 13 | CASSRGSPYEQYF
TRBV18 | 12 | CASSDRAVTQYF